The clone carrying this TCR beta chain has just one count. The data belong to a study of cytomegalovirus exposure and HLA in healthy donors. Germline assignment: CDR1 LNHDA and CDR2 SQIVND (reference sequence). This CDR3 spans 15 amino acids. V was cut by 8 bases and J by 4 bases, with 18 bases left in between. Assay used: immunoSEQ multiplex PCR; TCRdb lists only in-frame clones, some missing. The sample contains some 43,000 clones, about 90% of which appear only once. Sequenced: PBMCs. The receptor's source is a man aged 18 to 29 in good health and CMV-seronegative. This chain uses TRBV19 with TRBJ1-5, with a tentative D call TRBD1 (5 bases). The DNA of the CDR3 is TGTGCCAGTTTAATGAAAATGGGGCCAAATCAGCCCCAGCATTTT. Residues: CASLMKMGPNQPQHF.